The 13 T cell receptor beta chains below all came from one sample that was sequenced in a study of molecular identifiers for immune sequencing clone quantification. TCRdb itself ran the PCR reads through MiXCR, one entry per CDR3 protein. The repertoire holds a few hundred thousand distinct CDR3 sequences, with about 20% as singletons. Sequenced: naive CD8+ T cells from blood, with Jurkat cell RNA spiked in. The subset: FACS-sorted CD8+CD4-CCR7+CD45RA+ naive T cells. Every receptor here comes from a human donor in good health. Some libraries in this study had Jurkat cell RNA spiked in.

This clonotype was recorded many times. The chain carries TRBV4-3 and TRBJ1-5, with a weak D call TRBD1 (5 bases). Germline-derived CDR1 and CDR2 are LGHNA and YSLEER. The CDR3 extends over 18 amino acids. V gave up 0 bases and J gave up 3 bases, with 18 bases separating them. The DNA of the CDR3 is TGCGCCAGCAGCCAAGATTTTGGGGTTAGGGGCCCCAATCAGCCCCAGCATTTT. It translates to CASSQDFGVRGPNQPQHF.

As to this clonotype: A junction boundary mismatches the germline segment, possibly from a read error. V and J are TRBV4-1 and TRBJ2-7; 7 nucleotides align to TRBD2. CDR3 length: 16 residues. CDR1 is MGHRA, CDR2 YSYEKL, per germline. DNA of the CDR3: TGCGCCAGCAGTCAAGGGGTAGCGGGTTCCTCCTACGAGCAGTACTTC. Its translation is CASSQGVAGSSYEQYF.

The chain links TRBV12-3 or TRBV12-4 to TRBJ2-7; either TRBD1 or TRBD2 may fit D (6 bases each). V gave up 1 base and J gave up 2 bases, with 9 bases separating them. The CDR3 runs to 14 residues. The CDR3 here is CASSLGGATYEQYF. The CDR3 DNA reads as TGTGCCAGCAGTTTAGGGGGGGCCACCTACGAGCAGTACTTC.

The chain combines TRBV11-2 with TRBJ1-4, with D unclear. The germline V and J ends were trimmed by 2 bases and 0 bases, with 10 bases remaining between them. Germline CDR1 SGHAT, CDR2 FQNNGV. CDR3 length: 16 residues. CDR3 sequence reads: CASSLQQAATNEKLFF. Written as DNA, the CDR3 is TGTGCCAGCAGCTTACAGCAGGCAGCAACTAATGAAAAACTGTTTTTT.

The V and J genes are TRBV30 and TRBJ2-7; the D is unclear. CDR3 length equals 16 residues. CDR1 and CDR2 (germline): GTSNPN, SVGIG (reference sequence). With 0 bases removed from V and 2 bases from J, the gap between germline ends came to 17 bases. The CDR3 nucleotides are TGTGCCTGGAGTGTAAAGGACCACTTACCCACCTACGAGCAGTACTTC. It specifies CAWSVKDHLPTYEQYF.

The sample holds many counts of this clonotype. The genes are TRBV4-1 and TRBJ1-6; D is unclear. Germline V gene sequence: CDR1 MGHRA, CDR2 YSYEKL. The CDR3 is made up of 14 amino acids. V was shortened by 6 bases and J by 0 bases, with 6 bases between the two germline ends. The CDR3 sequence is CASREDSYNSPLHF. CDR3 coding DNA: TGCGCCAGCAGGGAGGACTCCTATAATTCACCCCTCCACTTT.

This clonotype was counted many times. The chain is built from TRBV14 and TRBJ1-4; 8 bases fit TRBD1. CDR1 is SGHDN, CDR2 FVKESK, per germline. After removal of 5 bases from V and 0 bases from J, the junction contained 11 bases not matched to a gene. This CDR3 contains 18 residues. CDR3 DNA: TGTGCCAGCAGCGATGGACAGGGTATCCCCGCAACTAATGAAAAACTGTTTTTT. Translated, it gives CASSDGQGIPATNEKLFF. Complete variable domain (other parts from reference TRBV14 and TRBJ1-4): EAGVTQFPSHSVIEKGQTVTLRCDPISGHDNLYWYRRVMGKEIKFLLHFVKESKQDESGMPNNRFLAERTGGTYSTLKVQPAELEDSGVYFCASSDGQGIPATNEKLFFGSGTQLSVL.

This clonotype was picked up a small number of times. The chain carries TRBV5-6 and TRBJ2-7, with 11 bases lining up with TRBD2. The CDR3 totals 16 residues. Trimming cost V 4 bases and J 4 bases; bases outside gene matches: 10. Germline V gene sequence: CDR1 SGHDT, CDR2 YYEEEE. The CDR3 DNA is TGTGCCAGCAGCCCGGGACTAGCGGATCCGAAGTACGAGCAGTACTTC. This codes for CASSPGLADPKYEQYF.

This CDR3 reads CASSSPLWTSGGASETQYF. CDR3 sequence (DNA): TGTGCCAGCAGCTCCCCGCTGTGGACTAGCGGGGGGGCGAGTGAGACCCAGTACTTC. The rearrangement joins TRBV7-9 to TRBJ2-5, with 15 positions matching TRBD2. Germline trimming cut 4 bases from V and 5 bases from J; bases unmatched to any gene: 14. The V gene's germline CDR1 is SEHNR and CDR2 FQNEAQ (reference sequence). This CDR3 is 19 amino acids long.

The chain has TRBV12-3 or TRBV12-4 and TRBJ2-7, with 10 bases identical to TRBD1. The CDR3 extends over 15 amino acids. The J segment lost 4 bases and the V segment lost 5 bases, leaving 8 bases of the junction unmatched. The CDR3 DNA reads TGTGCCAGCAGTCCGACGACAGGGGGCTTGTACGAGCAGTACTTC. Its protein is CASSPTTGGLYEQYF.

This clonotype was counted ten times or more. At one boundary the junction diverges from the germline segment, which might be a read error. V gene TRBV5-1 combines with J gene TRBJ2-7, with a possible D match to TRBD2 (6 bases). CDR3 size: 14 residues. CDR1 is SGHRS and CDR2 is YFSETQ in the germline V gene. In nucleotides, the CDR3 is TGCGCCAGCGGCTTGGCTCCGGAGGGCTACGAGCAGTACTTC. It yields the protein CASGLAPEGYEQYF.

This clonotype was observed at least ten times. The rearrangement links TRBV14 to TRBJ2-3; tentatively, D is TRBD1 or TRBD2 (5 bases each). The germline V and J ends were trimmed by 4 bases and 2 bases, with 13 bases remaining between them. The CDR3 sequence is 15 residues long. Germline assignment: CDR1 SGHDN and CDR2 FVKESK. The CDR3 region is CASSRGDLYTDTQYF. In DNA, the CDR3 is TGTGCCAGCAGCCGAGGGGATCTCTACACAGATACGCAGTATTTT. The full variable domain, in which reference TRBV14 and TRBJ2-3 provide the parts outside the CDR3, is EAGVTQFPSHSVIEKGQTVTLRCDPISGHDNLYWYRRVMGKEIKFLLHFVKESKQDESGMPNNRFLAERTGGTYSTLKVQPAELEDSGVYFCASSRGDLYTDTQYFGPGTRLTVL.

Many counts were recorded for this clonotype. The chain employs TRBV27 and TRBJ2-7, with 8 bases lining up with TRBD1. With 6 bases clipped from V and 4 bases from J, the junction kept 8 bases outside the gene matches. This CDR3 is 14 amino acids long. CDR1 is MNHEY, CDR2 SMNVEV, per germline (reference sequence). CDR3 nucleotides: TGTGCCAGCAGGGAGGGACAGGCCTCGTACGAGCAGTACTTC. Its translation: CASREGQASYEQYF.